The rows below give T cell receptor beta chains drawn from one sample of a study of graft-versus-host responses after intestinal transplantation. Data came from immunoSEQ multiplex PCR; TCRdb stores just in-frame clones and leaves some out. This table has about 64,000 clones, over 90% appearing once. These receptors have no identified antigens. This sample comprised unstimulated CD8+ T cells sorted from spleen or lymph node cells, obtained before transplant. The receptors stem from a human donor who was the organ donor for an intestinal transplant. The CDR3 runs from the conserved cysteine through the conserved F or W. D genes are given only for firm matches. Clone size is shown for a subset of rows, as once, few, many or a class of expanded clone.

CDR3 protein: CASGYGGMNTEAFF
CDR3 DNA: TGTGCCAGCGGCTACGGGGGTATGAACACTGAAGCTTTCTTT
D gene: .
V gene: TRBV27
clone size: .
J gene: TRBJ1-1

CDR3 protein: CASSELHYRGFGEQYF
CDR3 DNA: TGTGCCAGCAGTGAGCTTCATTACAGGGGCTTTGGCGAGCAGTACTTC
D gene: TRBD1
V gene: TRBV2
clone size: .
J gene: TRBJ2-7

CDR3 protein: CASSDRANTEAFF
CDR3 DNA: TGTGCCAGCAGCGACAGGGCGAACACTGAAGCTTTCTTT
D gene: TRBD1
V gene: TRBV27
clone size: .
J gene: TRBJ1-1

CDR3 protein: CASSHDRFQETQYF
CDR3 DNA: TGTGCCAGCAGCCATGACAGATTTCAAGAGACCCAGTACTTC
D gene: .
V gene: TRBV5-8
clone size: .
J gene: TRBJ2-5

CDR3 protein: CASSPSVDTEAFF
CDR3 DNA: TGTGCCAGCAGCCCCTCGGTGGACACTGAAGCTTTCTTT
D gene: .
V gene: TRBV6-6
clone size: .
J gene: TRBJ1-1

CDR3 protein: CASSDSLLLSYNEQFF
CDR3 DNA: TGTGCCAGCAGTGACAGTCTGCTCCTATCCTACAATGAGCAGTTCTTC
D gene: .
V gene: TRBV6-4
clone size: .
J gene: TRBJ2-1

CDR3 protein: CASSPTGVGGNTIYF
CDR3 DNA: TGTGCCAGCAGCCCCACGGGGGTAGGGGGAAACACCATATATTTT
D gene: .
V gene: TRBV28
clone size: .
J gene: TRBJ1-3

CDR3 protein: CASSPLGRETQYF
CDR3 DNA: TGTGCCAGCAGCCCATTGGGGAGGGAGACCCAGTACTTC
D gene: .
V gene: TRBV28
clone size: .
J gene: TRBJ2-5

CDR3 protein: CASSTETTAYEQYF
CDR3 DNA: TGTGCCAGTAGTACCGAGACTACCGCCTACGAGCAGTACTTC
D gene: .
V gene: TRBV19
clone size: .
J gene: TRBJ2-7

CDR3 protein: CASSQDRLAGAVEQYF
CDR3 DNA: TGCGCCAGCAGCCAAGATCGGCTAGCGGGAGCTGTCGAGCAGTACTTC
D gene: TRBD2
V gene: TRBV4-3
clone size: .
J gene: TRBJ2-7

CDR3 protein: CASSPNSGEGSGELFF
CDR3 DNA: TGCGCCAGCAGCCCGAATAGCGGAGAGGGTTCCGGGGAGCTGTTTTTT
D gene: .
V gene: TRBV4-3
clone size: .
J gene: TRBJ2-2

CDR3 protein: CASSSSGRGYF
CDR3 DNA: TGTGCCAGCAGTTCTAGCGGGAGAGGGTATTTT
D gene: TRBD2
V gene: TRBV27
clone size: .
J gene: TRBJ2-3

CDR3 protein: CASSLGSVSGNTIYF
CDR3 DNA: TGTGCCAGCAGCTTGGGGTCGGTCTCTGGAAACACCATATATTTT
D gene: .
V gene: TRBV5-6
clone size: .
J gene: TRBJ1-3

CDR3 protein: CASSDLTSSYEQYF
CDR3 DNA: TGTGCCAGCAGCGATCTTACGAGCTCCTACGAGCAGTACTTC
D gene: .
V gene: TRBV5-4
clone size: .
J gene: TRBJ2-7

CDR3 protein: CASTHHGQGRDSPLHF
CDR3 DNA: TGTGCCAGCACTCACCATGGGCAGGGAAGAGATTCACCCCTCCACTTT
D gene: .
V gene: TRBV28
clone size: .
J gene: TRBJ1-6

CDR3 protein: CASLGAGSYNEQFF
CDR3 DNA: TGTGCCAGCTTGGGTGCGGGAAGCTACAATGAGCAGTTCTTC
D gene: .
V gene: TRBV27
clone size: .
J gene: TRBJ2-1

CDR3 protein: CASSLGGRNTDTQYF
CDR3 DNA: TGTGCCAGCAGCCTCGGCGGGAGGAACACAGATACGCAGTATTTT
D gene: TRBD2
V gene: TRBV5-5
clone size: .
J gene: TRBJ2-3

CDR3 protein: CASSLGAGDQPQHF
CDR3 DNA: TGTGCCAGCAGCTTGGGGGCAGGGGATCAGCCCCAGCATTTT
D gene: .
V gene: TRBV5-6
clone size: few
J gene: TRBJ1-5

CDR3 protein: CASSLRGSLYNEQFF
CDR3 DNA: TGTGCCAGCAGTTTACGCGGGTCCTTATACAATGAGCAGTTCTTC
D gene: .
V gene: TRBV27
clone size: .
J gene: TRBJ2-1

CDR3 protein: CASSKVAELAGRRLWTQYF
CDR3 DNA: TGTGCCAGCAGCAAAGTGGCCGAACTAGCCGGAAGGAGGTTATGGACCCAGTACTTC
D gene: .
V gene: TRBV21-1
clone size: .
J gene: TRBJ2-5

CDR3 protein: CASSPRTSGRAGLDTQYF
CDR3 DNA: TGCGCCAGCAGCCCGCGGACTAGCGGGAGGGCCGGGTTAGATACGCAGTATTTT
D gene: TRBD2
V gene: TRBV4-3
clone size: .
J gene: TRBJ2-3

CDR3 protein: CASSPTQGETQYF
CDR3 DNA: TGCGCCAGCAGCCCTACACAAGGGGAAACGCAGTATTTT
D gene: .
V gene: TRBV4-3
clone size: .
J gene: TRBJ2-3

CDR3 protein: CASSATSGAYNEQFF
CDR3 DNA: TGTGCCAGCAGCGCGACTAGCGGGGCCTACAATGAGCAGTTCTTC
D gene: TRBD2
V gene: TRBV9
clone size: .
J gene: TRBJ2-1

CDR3 protein: CASSLWDRGKGTQYF
CDR3 DNA: TGTGCCAGCAGCTTATGGGACAGGGGTAAAGGGACCCAGTACTTC
D gene: TRBD1
V gene: TRBV7-9
clone size: .
J gene: TRBJ2-5

CDR3 protein: CASSQELHGGATDTQYF
CDR3 DNA: TGCGCCAGCAGCCAAGAACTCCACGGTGGGGCCACAGATACGCAGTATTTT
D gene: .
V gene: TRBV4-1
clone size: .
J gene: TRBJ2-3

CDR3 protein: CASSPRLAGLNTGELFF
CDR3 DNA: TGTGCCAGCAGTCCGCGACTAGCGGGGCTGAACACCGGGGAGCTGTTTTTT
D gene: TRBD2
V gene: TRBV27
clone size: .
J gene: TRBJ2-2

CDR3 protein: CASTLTSRGEGVPYEQYF
CDR3 DNA: TGTGCCAGCACCTTAACCTCCCGTGGGGAGGGGGTGCCATACGAGCAGTACTTC
D gene: .
V gene: TRBV27
clone size: few
J gene: TRBJ2-7

CDR3 protein: CASSRTSGNNEQFF
CDR3 DNA: TGTGCCAGCAGTAGGACTAGCGGAAACAATGAGCAGTTCTTC
D gene: TRBD2
V gene: TRBV5-5
clone size: .
J gene: TRBJ2-1

CDR3 protein: CASSSAEAFF
CDR3 DNA: TGTGCCAGTAGTAGCGCTGAAGCTTTCTTT
D gene: .
V gene: TRBV19
clone size: .
J gene: TRBJ1-1

CDR3 protein: CAISDFGEREEYEQYF
CDR3 DNA: TGTGCCATCAGTGACTTCGGAGAGCGGGAAGAGTACGAGCAGTACTTC
D gene: TRBD2
V gene: TRBV10-3
clone size: .
J gene: TRBJ2-7

CDR3 protein: CASSYSLSGEAFF
CDR3 DNA: TGTGCCAGCAGTTACTCGTTATCCGGGGAAGCTTTCTTT
D gene: .
V gene: TRBV6-5
clone size: .
J gene: TRBJ1-1

CDR3 protein: CARPKTSDEQFF
CDR3 DNA: TGTGCCAGACCCAAGACTAGCGATGAGCAGTTCTTC
D gene: TRBD2
V gene: TRBV6-4
clone size: .
J gene: TRBJ2-1

CDR3 protein: CASSSSGGPQETQYF
CDR3 DNA: TGTGCTAGCAGCTCGTCGGGAGGGCCCCAAGAGACCCAGTACTTC
D gene: TRBD2
V gene: TRBV7-7
clone size: .
J gene: TRBJ2-5

CDR3 protein: CASSLATGDTEAFF
CDR3 DNA: TGTGCCAGCAGCTTAGCGACAGGGGACACTGAAGCTTTCTTT
D gene: TRBD1
V gene: TRBV11-1
clone size: .
J gene: TRBJ1-1

CDR3 protein: CASSSDGDETRF
CDR3 DNA: TGTGCCAGCAGCTCCGACGGAGACGAAACGCGGTTT
D gene: .
V gene: TRBV7-9
clone size: .
J gene: TRBJ1-3

CDR3 protein: CASSVDAKRGSGELFF
CDR3 DNA: TGTGCCAGCAGCGTAGATGCTAAAAGGGGTTCCGGGGAGCTGTTTTTT
D gene: .
V gene: TRBV9
clone size: .
J gene: TRBJ2-2

CDR3 protein: CASSLVPTWEQYF
CDR3 DNA: TGTGCCAGCAGCTTAGTACCGACATGGGAGCAGTACTTC
D gene: .
V gene: TRBV7-6
clone size: .
J gene: TRBJ2-7

CDR3 protein: CASSRTGGTEAFF
CDR3 DNA: TGCGCCAGCAGCAGGACCGGGGGGACTGAAGCTTTCTTT
D gene: .
V gene: TRBV10-1
clone size: .
J gene: TRBJ1-1

CDR3 protein: CASSTRMGQGLWYQETQYF
CDR3 DNA: TGTGCCAGCAGCACTCGTATGGGACAGGGCCTTTGGTACCAAGAGACCCAGTACTTC
D gene: TRBD1
V gene: TRBV7-6
clone size: .
J gene: TRBJ2-5

CDR3 protein: CASSPPAKGQGETQYF
CDR3 DNA: TGTGCCAGCAGCCCTCCCGCAAAGGGACAGGGGGAGACCCAGTACTTC
D gene: TRBD1
V gene: TRBV11-3
clone size: .
J gene: TRBJ2-5

CDR3 protein: CASSKGSPILHYGYTF
CDR3 DNA: TGTGCCAGCAGCAAGGGCAGCCCTATCCTTCACTATGGCTACACCTTC
D gene: .
V gene: TRBV21-1
clone size: .
J gene: TRBJ1-2

CDR3 protein: CASSSDGSSNEQYF
CDR3 DNA: TGTGCCAGCAGTTCGGACGGGAGTTCCAACGAGCAGTACTTC
D gene: .
V gene: TRBV6-5
clone size: .
J gene: TRBJ2-7

CDR3 protein: CASSLRGYEQYF
CDR3 DNA: TGTGCCAGCAGCCTTCGAGGGTACGAGCAGTACTTC
D gene: .
V gene: TRBV27
clone size: .
J gene: TRBJ2-7

CDR3 protein: CACTGRTGSKETQYF
CDR3 DNA: TGTGCCTGCACCGGCCGGACAGGGTCGAAGGAGACCCAGTACTTC
D gene: TRBD1
V gene: TRBV27
clone size: .
J gene: TRBJ2-5

CDR3 protein: CASSLARARSPYEQYF
CDR3 DNA: TGTGCCAGCAGCTTAGCGAGGGCTAGAAGCCCCTACGAGCAGTACTTC
D gene: .
V gene: TRBV7-8
clone size: .
J gene: TRBJ2-7

CDR3 protein: CASSNSGRAAETQYF
CDR3 DNA: TGTGCCAGTAGTAATAGCGGGAGGGCCGCGGAGACCCAGTACTTC
D gene: TRBD2
V gene: TRBV19
clone size: .
J gene: TRBJ2-5

CDR3 protein: CASSLVGGGPAYEQYF
CDR3 DNA: TGTGCCAGCAGCTTAGTTGGCGGCGGCCCGGCCTACGAGCAGTACTTC
D gene: .
V gene: TRBV7-9
clone size: .
J gene: TRBJ2-7

CDR3 protein: CASSVGQGYYGYTF
CDR3 DNA: TGTGCCAGCAGCGTAGGACAGGGGTACTATGGCTACACCTTC
D gene: TRBD1
V gene: TRBV9
clone size: .
J gene: TRBJ1-2

CDR3 protein: CASSSPEGRFTYEQYF
CDR3 DNA: TGTGCCAGCAGCTCGCCCGAGGGGAGGTTCACCTACGAGCAGTACTTC
D gene: .
V gene: TRBV2
clone size: .
J gene: TRBJ2-7

CDR3 protein: CASSAGTSGKTGELFF
CDR3 DNA: TGTGCCAGCAGTGCTGGGACTAGCGGGAAAACCGGGGAGCTGTTTTTT
D gene: TRBD2
V gene: TRBV2
clone size: .
J gene: TRBJ2-2

CDR3 protein: CASSITSGKDTQYF
CDR3 DNA: TGTGCCAGTAGTATTACTAGCGGGAAAGATACGCAGTATTTT
D gene: TRBD2
V gene: TRBV19
clone size: .
J gene: TRBJ2-3

CDR3 protein: CASSPPRLDYEQYF
CDR3 DNA: TGTGCCAGCAGCCCCCCGCGACTCGACTACGAGCAGTACTTC
D gene: .
V gene: TRBV5-8
clone size: .
J gene: TRBJ2-7

CDR3 protein: CASSFALLPYGYTF
CDR3 DNA: TGTGCCAGCAGCTTCGCCCTGCTCCCCTACGGCTACACCTTC
D gene: .
V gene: TRBV5-6
clone size: .
J gene: TRBJ1-2

CDR3 protein: CASSKTTAGLDRYYNEQFF
CDR3 DNA: TGTGCCAGCAGCAAGACGACCGCAGGATTGGACAGATACTACAATGAGCAGTTCTTC
D gene: .
V gene: TRBV21-1
clone size: .
J gene: TRBJ2-1

CDR3 protein: CASSVGLQSYEQYF
CDR3 DNA: TGTGCCAGCAGCGTAGGACTACAATCCTACGAGCAGTACTTC
D gene: .
V gene: TRBV9
clone size: .
J gene: TRBJ2-7

CDR3 protein: CASSEARDHTGELFF
CDR3 DNA: TGTGCCAGCAGTGAGGCGCGGGATCATACCGGGGAGCTGTTTTTT
D gene: .
V gene: TRBV6-1
clone size: .
J gene: TRBJ2-2

CDR3 protein: CASSLFRGYGYTF
CDR3 DNA: TGTGCCAGCAGTTTATTTAGGGGCTATGGCTACACCTTC
D gene: .
V gene: TRBV27
clone size: .
J gene: TRBJ1-2

CDR3 protein: CASSFYWSWEQYF
CDR3 DNA: TGTGCCAGCAGCTTTTACTGGTCTTGGGAGCAGTACTTC
D gene: .
V gene: TRBV5-6
clone size: .
J gene: TRBJ2-7

CDR3 protein: CASSVGAGEETQYF
CDR3 DNA: TGTGCCAGCAGCGTTGGCGCGGGCGAAGAGACCCAGTACTTC
D gene: .
V gene: TRBV9
clone size: .
J gene: TRBJ2-5